This T cell receptor beta chain stems from a study of T-cell memory formation after mild COVID-19. A single record per CDR3 protein comes from TCRdb applying MiXCR to the 5' RACE reads. The sample consists of about 160,000 distinct CDR3 sequences, 30% to 35% of them appearing once. CDR1 is SGHTA, CDR2 FQGNSA, per germline. Losses at the gene ends were 4 bases for V and 2 bases for J; bases not matched to a gene: 7. This CDR3 region has 17 residues. The chain is built from TRBV7-2 and TRBJ2-5, with TRBD2 matching over 13 bases. The clonotype was recovered from an adult woman who had mild COVID-19 (a few samples of this study predate the infection). Cell type and time point are not known. Input material: PBMCs or a T cell subset sorted from them (not recorded which). DNA for the CDR3: TGTGCCAGCAGCTGGGGGGGACTAGCGGGAATACAAGAGACCCAGTACTTC. Amino acid sequence: CASSWGGLAGIQETQYF.